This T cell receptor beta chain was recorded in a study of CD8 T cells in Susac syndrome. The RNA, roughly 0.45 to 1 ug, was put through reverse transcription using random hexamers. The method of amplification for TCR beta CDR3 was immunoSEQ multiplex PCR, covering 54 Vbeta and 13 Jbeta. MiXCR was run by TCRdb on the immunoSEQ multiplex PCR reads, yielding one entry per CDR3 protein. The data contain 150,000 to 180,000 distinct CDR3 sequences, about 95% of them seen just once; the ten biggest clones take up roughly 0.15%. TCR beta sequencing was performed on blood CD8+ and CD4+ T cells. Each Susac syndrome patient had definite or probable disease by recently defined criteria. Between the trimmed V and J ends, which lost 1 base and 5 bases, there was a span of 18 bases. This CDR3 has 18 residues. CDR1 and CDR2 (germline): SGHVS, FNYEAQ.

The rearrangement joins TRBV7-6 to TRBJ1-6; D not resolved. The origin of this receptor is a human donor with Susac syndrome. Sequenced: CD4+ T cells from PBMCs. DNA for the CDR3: TGTGCCAGCAGCTTAGAGGCCGGTCCCAAGATGCATAATTCACCCCTCCACTTT. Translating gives CASSLEAGPKMHNSPLHF.